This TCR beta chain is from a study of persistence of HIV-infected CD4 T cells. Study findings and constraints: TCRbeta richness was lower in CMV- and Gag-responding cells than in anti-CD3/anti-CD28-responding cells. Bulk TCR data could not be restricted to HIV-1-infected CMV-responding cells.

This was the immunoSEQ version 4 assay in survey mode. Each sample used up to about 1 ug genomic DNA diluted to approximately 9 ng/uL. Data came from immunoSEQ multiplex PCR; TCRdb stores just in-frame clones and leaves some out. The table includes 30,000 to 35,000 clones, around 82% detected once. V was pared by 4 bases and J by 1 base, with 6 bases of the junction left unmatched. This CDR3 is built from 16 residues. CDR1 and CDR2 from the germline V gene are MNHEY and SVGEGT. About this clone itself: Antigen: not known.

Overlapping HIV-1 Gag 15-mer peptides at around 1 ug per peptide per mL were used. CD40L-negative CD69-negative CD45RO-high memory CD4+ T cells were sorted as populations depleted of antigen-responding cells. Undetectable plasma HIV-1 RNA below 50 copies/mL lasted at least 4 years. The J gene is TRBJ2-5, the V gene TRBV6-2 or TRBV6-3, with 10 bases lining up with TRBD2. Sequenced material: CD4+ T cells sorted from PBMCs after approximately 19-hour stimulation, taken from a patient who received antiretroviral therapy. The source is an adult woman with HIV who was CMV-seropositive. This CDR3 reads CASSLPSGGVQETQYF. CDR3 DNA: TGTGCCAGCAGTTTACCTAGCGGGGGAGTCCAAGAGACCCAGTACTTC.